One and the same sample provided the 29 T cell receptor beta chains below, sequenced in a study of blood T cell repertoires in COVID-19. Generated by immunoSEQ multiplex PCR, the TCRdb table keeps only in-frame clones and is missing some. Counted here are approximately 94,000 clones, 88% occurring once; the ten biggest clones make up about 7.6%. The source material was peripheral blood. The receptors here all came from a woman in her seventies with acute or convalescent COVID-19.

The J gene is TRBJ2-2, the V gene TRBV5-1; 8 bases match TRBD1. J gave up 6 bases and V 1 base, and 5 bases lay outside the gene matches. The germline gives CDR1 SGHRS, CDR2 YFSETQ. The CDR3 totals 15 residues. The CDR3 spells CASSLSGGKSGELFF. CDR3 nucleotides: TGCGCCAGCAGCTTGTCAGGGGGCAAGTCCGGGGAGCTGTTTTTT.

The rearrangement links TRBV9 to TRBJ2-1, with 12 bases that match TRBD2. CDR3 length: 17 amino acids. The germline CDR1 and CDR2 sequences are SGDLS and YYNGEE. V gave up 0 bases and J gave up 6 bases; unmatched junction bases: 7. The CDR3 loop is CASSVGASGGAFNEQFF. In DNA form, the CDR3 reads TGTGCCAGCAGCGTAGGTGCTAGCGGGGGGGCCTTCAATGAGCAGTTCTTC.

This chain joins TRBV14 and TRBJ2-3; D is perhaps TRBD2 (6 bases). The CDR3 sequence is 14 residues long. The germline V and J ends were trimmed by 4 bases and 2 bases, with 10 bases remaining between them. Germline-derived CDR1 and CDR2 are SGHDN and FVKESK. DNA for the CDR3: TGTGCCAGCAGCCCGACTAGAGTCACAGATACGCAGTATTTT. Amino acids: CASSPTRVTDTQYF. The full variable domain, completed using reference TRBV14 and TRBJ2-3, is EAGVTQFPSHSVIEKGQTVTLRCDPISGHDNLYWYRRVMGKEIKFLLHFVKESKQDESGMPNNRFLAERTGGTYSTLKVQPAELEDSGVYFCASSPTRVTDTQYFGPGTRLTVL.

The sample holds one count of this clone. The gene calls are TRBV5-4 and TRBJ2-1, with 9 bases that match TRBD1. The junction had 6 bases not matched to a gene; V was cut back by 5 bases and J by 3 bases. Germline V gene lookup returns CDR1 SGHNT and CDR2 YYREEE (reference sequence). The CDR3 loop spans 15 amino acids. The CDR3 protein is CASRSDRGIYNEQFF. The CDR3 DNA follows: TGTGCCAGCAGATCAGACAGGGGGATCTACAATGAGCAGTTCTTC.

This sequence joins TRBV30 and TRBJ1-1; D possibly corresponds to TRBD1 (6 bases). Between the trimmed V and J ends, which lost 0 bases and 1 base, there was a span of 12 bases. Germline lookup yields CDR1 GTSNPN and CDR2 SVGIG (reference sequence). CDR3 length equals 15 residues. The CDR3 reads CAWSVPGQRNTEAFF. DNA of the CDR3: TGTGCCTGGAGTGTGCCGGGACAACGGAACACTGAAGCTTTCTTT.

The chain has TRBV6-1 and TRBJ2-2; the match to TRBD1 covers 7 bases. Germline V gene lookup returns CDR1 MNHNS and CDR2 SASEGT. This CDR3 has 19 residues. Losses at the gene ends were 1 base for V and 0 bases for J; bases not matched to a gene: 11. The CDR3 loop reads CASSEGRSTGTANTGELFF. The CDR3 DNA reads as TGTGCCAGCAGTGAAGGTCGGTCGACAGGGACCGCGAACACCGGGGAGCTGTTTTTT.

This clone was found once. V and J are TRBV27 and TRBJ1-1; 9 nucleotides agree with TRBD1. Per germline, CDR1 MNHEY and CDR2 SMNVEV (reference sequence). This CDR3 has 14 amino acids. After removal of 2 bases from V and 3 bases from J, the junction contained 1 base not matched to a gene. As DNA, the CDR3 is TGTGCCAGCAGTTTAAGGGACAGGGACACTGAAGCTTTCTTT. Its protein product is CASSLRDRDTEAFF.

The genes are TRBV9 and TRBJ1-6; no clear D. This CDR3 contains 17 residues. Trimming took 0 bases from V and 8 from J, leaving 18 bases between them. The germline V gene encodes CDR1 SGDLS and CDR2 YYNGEE. The CDR3: CASSVGDTFAGDSPLHF. Written as DNA, the CDR3 is TGTGCCAGCAGCGTAGGAGACACTTTCGCAGGCGATTCACCCCTCCACTTT.

The chain carries TRBV18 and TRBJ1-6, with D possibly being TRBD1 (6 bases). With 2 bases removed from V and 7 bases from J, the gap between germline ends came to 12 bases. CDR1 is KGHSH, CDR2 LQKENI, per germline. This CDR3 spans 15 amino acids. In nucleotides, the CDR3 is TGTGCCAGCTCACCAACAGGGAATTTAAATTCACCCCTCCACTTT. Translated, it gives CASSPTGNLNSPLHF.

The chain carries TRBV5-1 and TRBJ1-4; 7 nucleotides line up with TRBD1. Germline V gives CDR1 SGHRS, CDR2 YFSETQ. This CDR3 is 14 amino acids long. The V segment lost 0 bases and the J segment 5 bases; nucleotides outside the gene matches: 1. The CDR3 bases are TGCGCCAGCAGCTTGGGACAGGGAAATGAAAAACTGTTTTTT. Its translation is CASSLGQGNEKLFF.

This clone was counted once. The same CDR3 is also encoded by other DNA sequences in this sample. The CDR3 bases are TGTGCCAGCAGCTTGGGACAGGGGTATAATTCACCCCTCCACTTT. Protein product: CASSLGQGYNSPLHF. The chain carries TRBV5-6 and TRBJ1-6; 8 positions match TRBD1. J gave up 4 bases and V 0 bases, and 0 bases lay outside the gene matches. The CDR3 consists of 15 residues. Germline lookup yields CDR1 SGHDT and CDR2 YYEEEE. Looking up the rest from reference TRBV5-6 and TRBJ1-6 gives the full variable domain: DAGVTQSPTHLIKTRGQQVTLRCSPKSGHDTVSWYQQALGQGPQFIFQYYEEEERQRGNFPDRFSGHQFPNYSSELNVNALLLGDSALYLCASSLGQGYNSPLHFGNGTRLTVT.

The J gene is TRBJ2-6, the V gene TRBV5-4, with D tentatively TRBD1 (5 bases). Germline assignment: CDR1 SGHNT and CDR2 YYREEE (reference sequence). Between the trimmed V and J ends, which lost 4 bases and 0 bases, there was a span of 8 bases. The CDR3 is 15 residues long. Here the CDR3 reads CASSADSSGANVLTF. The CDR3 coding sequence is TGTGCCAGCAGCGCAGACAGCTCTGGGGCCAACGTCCTGACTTTC.

This clone is a singleton in its sample. The rearrangement joins TRBV27 to TRBJ1-5; D is ambiguous. Germline assignment: CDR1 MNHEY and CDR2 SMNVEV (reference sequence). The ends were cut back, 6 bases at V and 0 bases at J, with 9 bases in the middle. This CDR3 is 14 amino acids long. The CDR3 DNA reads TGTGCCAGCAGACCGGTTTATAGCAATCAGCCCCAGCATTTT. This gives the protein CASRPVYSNQPQHF.

The CDR3 reads CASSSVHNEQFF. The CDR3 coding sequence is TGTGCCAGCAGTTCCGTCCACAATGAGCAGTTCTTC. The genes are TRBV28 and TRBJ2-1; no definite D call. The CDR3 loop spans 12 amino acids. Per germline, CDR1 MDHEN and CDR2 SYDVKM. Trimming took 4 bases from V and 5 from J, leaving 6 bases between them.

CDR3 region: CASSSRGGGRETQYF. DNA of the CDR3: TGTGCCAGCAGCTCCCGAGGGGGGGGGAGAGAGACCCAGTACTTC. The V gene is TRBV11-2, the J gene TRBJ2-5; weak D call: TRBD2 (7 bases). V was trimmed by 4 bases and J by 4 bases, leaving 16 bases between them. The CDR3 is made up of 15 amino acids. Looked up from germline, CDR1 is SGHAT and CDR2 is FQNNGV.

The rearrangement uses TRBV9 and TRBJ1-2; the D is unclear. The CDR3 loop spans 15 amino acids. CDR1 and CDR2 from the germline V gene are SGDLS and YYNGEE. Trimming removed 3 bases at V and 4 bases at J, with 16 bases between. CDR3 protein: CASSADIPSLYGYTF. DNA of the CDR3: TGTGCCAGCAGCGCCGACATCCCGAGCCTCTATGGCTACACCTTC.

The CDR3 here is CASSPRRGHLTEAFF. CDR3 nucleotides: TGTGCCAGCAGCCCAAGGAGGGGGCATCTGACTGAAGCTTTCTTT. V usage is TRBV5-6 and J usage is TRBJ1-1, with 7 bases lining up with TRBD1. The CDR3 has 15 residues. In germline, CDR1 is SGHDT, CDR2 YYEEEE. Trimming at V came to 4 bases and at J to 5 bases, leaving 11 bases not matched to a gene.

The V call is TRBV7-2, the J call TRBJ1-6; D is unresolved. From germline, CDR1 is SGHTA and CDR2 FQGNSA. This CDR3 has 16 residues. Deletions cut 6 bases from V and 0 bases from J, with 12 bases between. CDR3 DNA sequence: TGTGCCAGCAGTGAAGAGGGAAGCTCCTATAATTCACCCCTCCACTTT. This gives the protein CASSEEGSSYNSPLHF.

The chain couples TRBV7-3 to TRBJ2-7; D gene uncertain. This CDR3 comprises 13 residues. V gave up 5 bases and J gave up 3 bases, with 11 bases separating them. Per germline, CDR1 SGHTA and CDR2 FQGTGA. The CDR3 sequence is CASSHSPGYEQYF. The CDR3 DNA reads as TGTGCCAGCAGCCACTCACCCGGCTACGAGCAGTACTTC.

This sequence joins TRBV7-9 and TRBJ1-3; tentative D call: TRBD1 (6 bases). The CDR3 extends over 13 amino acids. Germline assignment: CDR1 SEHNR and CDR2 FQNEAQ (reference sequence). Trimming cost V 9 bases and J 7 bases, with 16 bases left between them. The CDR3 DNA sequence: TGTGCCAGTATACAGGGACCGGGGAACACCATATATTTT. Its protein product is CASIQGPGNTIYF.

Here the CDR3 reads CASSLGDRGLYEQYF. CDR3 DNA sequence: TGCGCCAGCAGCTTGGGGGACAGGGGGCTGTACGAGCAGTACTTC. V and J are TRBV5-1 and TRBJ2-7; 12 bases map to TRBD1. The CDR3 contains 15 residues. CDR1 is SGHRS, CDR2 YFSETQ, per germline. After removal of 0 bases from V and 4 bases from J, the junction contained 2 bases not matched to a gene. The entire variable domain, with the rest obtained from reference TRBV5-1 and TRBJ2-7, is as follows: KAGVTQTPRYLIKTRGQQVTLSCSPISGHRSVSWYQQTPGQGLQFLFEYFSETQRNKGNFPGRFSGRQFSNSRSEMNVSTLELGDSALYLCASSLGDRGLYEQYFGPGTRLTVT.

The V and J genes are TRBV27 and TRBJ2-1, with 12 positions matching TRBD2. The CDR3 spans 18 residues. V lost 3 bases and J lost 0; bases outside the gene matches: 6. Germline V gene data show CDR1 as MNHEY and CDR2 as SMNVEV (reference sequence). In DNA, the CDR3 is TGTGCCAGCAGTTTCGGGACTAGCGGGTTCAGCTCCTACAATGAGCAGTTCTTC. This sequence encodes CASSFGTSGFSSYNEQFF.

The genes are TRBV2 and TRBJ2-5; the D gene is possibly TRBD2 (6 bases). The V end was cut by 5 bases, the J end by 2 bases, with 18 bases between. The length of the CDR3 is 16 residues. The V gene's germline CDR1 is SNHLY and CDR2 FYNNEI. The CDR3 here is CASSHDPEGTQETQYF. The DNA for the CDR3 is TGTGCCAGCAGTCACGACCCCGAGGGGACTCAAGAGACCCAGTACTTC.

The genes are TRBV30 and TRBJ1-2; D possibly corresponds to TRBD1 (5 bases). Germline loops: CDR1 GTSNPN, CDR2 SVGIG (reference sequence). With 3 bases removed from V and 6 bases from J, the gap between germline ends came to 35 bases. This CDR3 contains 20 residues. The CDR3 nucleotides read TGTGCCTGGAGACCAACCGAAACTTTGGGGGGAAATAGATTCCCTAATGGCTACACCTTC. As protein: CAWRPTETLGGNRFPNGYTF.

CDR3 in amino acids: CASSQDTGGLATDTQYF. The CDR3 nucleotides are TGTGCCAGCAGCCAAGATACAGGGGGACTAGCTACAGATACGCAGTATTTT. V gene TRBV4-2 combines with J gene TRBJ2-3, with a weak D call TRBD2 (9 bases). This CDR3 has 17 residues. V was shortened by 0 bases and J by 3 bases, with 16 bases between the two germline ends. The V gene's germline CDR1 is LGHNA and CDR2 YNFKEQ.

This sequence joins TRBV6-6 and TRBJ1-2; unclear D gene. The CDR3 is 15 amino acids. The V gene's germline CDR1 is MNHNY and CDR2 SVGAGI (reference sequence). The germline V and J ends were trimmed by 2 bases and 2 bases, with 12 bases remaining between them. CDR3 sequence reads: CASSYAETGNYGYTF. For the CDR3, the DNA is TGTGCCAGCAGTTACGCTGAGACTGGGAACTATGGCTACACCTTC.

The V gene is TRBV6-5, the J gene TRBJ2-7; D might be TRBD2 (6 bases). This CDR3 region has 16 residues. Germline CDR1 and CDR2: MNHEY and SVGAGI. The germline V and J ends were trimmed by 0 bases and 0 bases, with 12 bases remaining between them. DNA of the CDR3: TGTGCCAGCAGTTACTCTAGCGGCGAACGCTCCTACGAGCAGTACTTC. It codes for CASSYSSGERSYEQYF.

The J gene is TRBJ1-3, the V gene TRBV4-1, with TRBD1 identical over 9 bases. The germline CDR1 and CDR2 sequences are MGHRA and YSYEKL. This CDR3 contains 17 residues. V was pared by 2 bases and J by 3 bases, with 8 bases of the junction left unmatched. Written as DNA, the CDR3 is TGCGCCAGCAGCCAACCGACGGGACAGGGCGGTGGAAACACCATATATTTT. Residues: CASSQPTGQGGGNTIYF.

The J gene is TRBJ1-6, the V gene TRBV27; D gene unclear. This CDR3 spans 13 amino acids. Trimming removed 2 bases at V and 9 bases at J, with 8 bases between. Germline lookup yields CDR1 MNHEY and CDR2 SMNVEV (reference sequence). The CDR3 spells CASSLGRRSPLHF. DNA of the CDR3: TGTGCCAGCAGTTTAGGGAGGCGTTCACCCCTCCACTTT.